The 22 T cell receptor beta chains listed next were all sequenced from one sample in a study of cytomegalovirus exposure and HLA in healthy donors. PCR primers comprised 60 Vbeta and 13 Jbeta primers. TCRdb's table, derived via immunoSEQ multiplex PCR, lists solely in-frame clones and lacks some. This table holds 120,000 or so clones, approximately 80% found once. Material: PBMCs. These receptors were taken from a woman aged 18-35 years in good health and CMV-seronegative.

The chain employs TRBV9 and TRBJ1-1; D gene unclear. V lost 0 bases, J lost 9 bases, and 12 bases lay in between. The CDR3 loop spans 13 amino acids. CDR1 and CDR2 (germline): SGDLS, YYNGEE. The CDR3 DNA sequence: TGTGCCAGCAGCGTAGCGGTCGACACCCAAGCTTTCTTT. Translating gives CASSVAVDTQAFF. Combining the CDR3 with reference TRBV9 and TRBJ1-1 gives the whole variable domain DSGVTQTPKHLITATGQRVTLRCSPRSGDLSVYWYQQSLDQGLQFLIQYYNGEERAKGNILERFSAQQFPDLHSELNLSSLELGDSALYFCASSVAVDTQAFFGQGTRLTVV.

This clone has just a few counts. The chain uses TRBV5-6 and TRBJ1-2; D might be TRBD1 (5 bases). CDR3 size: 14 residues. CDR1 and CDR2 (germline): SGHDT, YYEEEE. Trimming took 5 bases from V and 4 from J, leaving 15 bases between them. The CDR3 here is CASRFGQTGYGYTF. The CDR3 nucleotides are TGTGCCAGCAGATTCGGACAAACGGGCTATGGCTACACCTTC.

With respect to this clone: Given the absence of the conserved phenylalanine or tryptophan at the CDR3 end, a read error is likely. The gene calls are TRBV7-6 and TRBJ2-7; 8 bases line up with TRBD1. Germline CDR1 reads SGHVS; CDR2 reads FNYEAQ. J was trimmed by 2 bases and V by 5 bases; bases with no gene match: 5. The CDR3 has 14 amino acids. The CDR3 nucleotides read TGTGCCAGCAGCGGACAGGGTTCCCCCTACGAGCAGTACCTC. Its translation is CASSGQGSPYEQYL.

The CDR3 nucleotides read TGTGCCAGCAGCCCCACTAGGCGGGGGGGTTACAATGAGCAGTTCTTC. The encoded protein is CASSPTRRGGYNEQFF. The genes are TRBV7-6 and TRBJ2-1; TRBD2 matches at 9 bases. Trimming took 5 bases from V and 4 from J; bases not matched to a gene: 9. The CDR3 is made up of 16 amino acids. Germline-derived CDR1 and CDR2 are SGHVS and FNYEAQ.

J is TRBJ2-7 and V is TRBV4-1; TRBD2 matches 10 bases. The CDR3 is 15 amino acids. V was clipped by 0 bases and J by 4 bases; unmatched bases: 3. Germline CDR1 and CDR2: MGHRA and YSYEKL. The chain's CDR3 is CASSQDWTSGYEQYF. The CDR3 DNA follows: TGCGCCAGCAGCCAAGATTGGACTAGCGGTTACGAGCAGTACTTC.

V and J are TRBV5-1 and TRBJ1-1, with no clear D. Trimming removed 5 bases at V and 1 base at J, with 9 bases between. CDR1 and CDR2 from the germline V gene are SGHRS and YFSETQ. The CDR3 has 13 amino acids. CDR3 in DNA: TGCGCCAGCAGGGTCACTACGAACACTGAAGCTTTCTTT. As protein: CASRVTTNTEAFF.

This clone has only a few counts. The V and J genes are TRBV19 and TRBJ1-6, with D maybe TRBD1 (5 bases). CDR1 and CDR2 (germline): LNHDA, SQIVND (reference sequence). The length of the CDR3 is 15 residues. V was cut by 3 bases and J by 7 bases, with 13 bases left in between. CDR3 bases: TGTGCCAGTAGTATCGGGACGGGGGGGAATTCACCCCTCCACTTT. Translation: CASSIGTGGNSPLHF. Full variable domain (rest looked up from reference TRBV19 and TRBJ1-6): DGGITQSPKYLFRKEGQNVTLSCEQNLNHDAMYWYRQDPGQGLRLIYYSQIVNDFQKGDIAEGYSVSREKKESFPLTVTSAQKNPTAFYLCASSIGTGGNSPLHFGNGTRLTVT.

The chain recombines TRBV25-1 with TRBJ1-1; D is unresolved. This CDR3 region has 11 residues. Trimming cost V 4 bases and J 8 bases, with 8 bases left between them. In germline, CDR1 is MGHDK, CDR2 SYGVNS. This CDR3 reads CASSGHWEAFF. CDR3 bases: TGTGCCAGCAGTGGACACTGGGAAGCTTTCTTT.

This chain links TRBV7-8 with TRBJ1-2; D may be TRBD1 (6 bases). The V gene lost 3 bases and the J gene lost 3 bases, with 17 bases spanning the gap. The V gene's germline CDR1 is SGHVS and CDR2 FQNEAQ. There are 16 residues in the CDR3. The CDR3 nucleotides read TGTGCCAGCAGCTTGACGGACCGAGGGGGTTACTATGGCTACACCTTC. Amino acids: CASSLTDRGGYYGYTF.

The chain combines TRBV10-3 with TRBJ2-7; possibly TRBD2 for D (6 bases). CDR1 and CDR2 from the germline V gene are ENHRY and SYGVKD. This CDR3 is 14 amino acids long. V was clipped by 5 bases and J by 1 base, with 12 bases between them. DNA for the CDR3: TGTGCCATCAGTCTCGGGACTCCTTCCTACGAGCAGTACTTC. This sequence encodes CAISLGTPSYEQYF.

The rearrangement uses TRBV19 and TRBJ1-1, with TRBD1 matching over 7 bases. The CDR3 totals 15 residues. The V gene end was trimmed by 5 bases and the J gene end by 1 base; junction bases not matched to a gene: 7. The germline CDR1 and CDR2 sequences are LNHDA and SQIVND (reference sequence). The CDR3 DNA reads TGTGCCAGTAGTTGGGCAGGGGGAGAGAACACTGAAGCTTTCTTT. It encodes CASSWAGGENTEAFF.

V usage is TRBV20-1 and J usage is TRBJ2-1; D is ambiguous. Trimming shortened V by 1 base and J by 11 bases, and 9 bases separated the two germline ends. Germline V gives CDR1 DFQATT, CDR2 SNEGSKA (reference sequence). The CDR3 is 11 amino acids. The CDR3 region is CSARGPNQQFF. As DNA, the CDR3 is TGCAGTGCTAGAGGGCCCAACCAGCAGTTCTTC.

This clone showed up just a few times. This chain uses TRBV7-9 with TRBJ1-4; D is unclear. The CDR3 is 15 residues long. The germline CDR1 and CDR2 sequences are SEHNR and FQNEAQ (reference sequence). V was cut by 1 base and J by 3 bases, with 9 bases left in between. CDR3 nucleotide sequence: TGTGCCAGCAGCTTAGGGAGTCCCTCTAATGAAAAACTGTTTTTT. Its protein product is CASSLGSPSNEKLFF.

V usage is TRBV19 and J usage is TRBJ1-5; the D is unclear. The CDR3 consists of 15 residues. CDR1 LNHDA and CDR2 SQIVND come from the germline V gene (reference sequence). V lost 6 bases and J 2 bases, leaving 14 bases between the germline ends. In DNA form, the CDR3 reads TGTGCCAGTAGGCTCGACATTAGTGGCAATCAGCCCCAGCATTTT. Protein product: CASRLDISGNQPQHF.

This chain uses TRBV6-1 with TRBJ2-2; 7 nucleotides align to TRBD1. V shed 3 bases and J 1 base; nucleotides not matched to a gene: 2. The CDR3 sequence is 15 residues long. Germline CDR1 and CDR2: MNHNS and SASEGT. CDR3 sequence (DNA): TGTGCCAGCAGTGAGGGACAGATGAACACCGGGGAGCTGTTTTTT. Residues: CASSEGQMNTGELFF.

In nucleotides, the CDR3 is TGTGCCAGCAGCCCCCGGGACAGGGCTGAAGCTTTCTTT. Amino acids: CASSPRDRAEAFF. The rearrangement joins TRBV7-9 to TRBJ1-1; TRBD1 matches at 9 bases. The CDR3 totals 13 residues. V shed 5 bases and J 6 bases; nucleotides not matched to a gene: 4. From germline, CDR1 is SEHNR and CDR2 FQNEAQ (reference sequence).

CDR3 nucleotides: TGTGCCACCAGCAGTCGGACAGGGAGGGGTTCACCCCTCCACTTT. Its translation is CATSSRTGRGSPLHF. J is TRBJ1-6 and V is TRBV15; 8 bases are shared with TRBD1. CDR1 and CDR2 (germline): LNHNV, YYDKDF (reference sequence). With 3 bases clipped from V and 9 bases from J, the junction kept 7 bases outside the gene matches. The CDR3 is 15 amino acids.

This sequence joins TRBV1 and TRBJ2-5; the tabulated D call, TRBD2, remains unverified against the DNA. TRBV1 is a listed pseudogene. The CDR3 runs 17 residues. The CDR3 region is CTSSQEQIEREPETQYF. As DNA, the CDR3 is TGCACCAGCAGCCAAGAACAAATCGAGCGGGAGCCAGAGACCCAGTACTTC.

J is TRBJ1-1 and V is TRBV9, with a tentative D call TRBD1 (6 bases). This CDR3 region has 13 residues. The germline gives CDR1 SGDLS, CDR2 YYNGEE. Trimming removed 7 bases at V and 4 bases at J, with 14 bases between. The CDR3 reads CASGRQVGTEAFF. CDR3 nucleotide sequence: TGTGCCAGCGGAAGACAGGTCGGCACTGAAGCTTTCTTT.

The chain couples TRBV5-4 to TRBJ2-1; 7 bases match TRBD2. Germline CDR1 is SGHNT and CDR2 is YYREEE (reference sequence). V trimming: 4 bases; J trimming: 7 bases; junction bases outside the gene matches: 17. The CDR3 extends over 17 amino acids. The CDR3 DNA follows: TGTGCCAGCAGCGCCGCGCGGGGGAGCGGGATAAATAATGAGCAGTTCTTC. This sequence encodes CASSAARGSGINNEQFF.

The V call is TRBV30, the J call TRBJ1-4, with D hard to call. The CDR3 runs to 14 residues. From germline, CDR1 is GTSNPN and CDR2 SVGIG (reference sequence). V shed 1 base and J shed 8 bases, with 14 bases lying between them. CDR3 in amino acids: CAWSGITLREKLFF. Here the CDR3 DNA reads TGTGCCTGGAGTGGTATCACCCTGAGAGAAAAACTGTTTTTT. Together with reference TRBV30 and TRBJ1-4, the CDR3 gives the full variable domain: SQTIHQWPATLVQPVGSPLSLECTVEGTSNPNLYWYRQAAGRGLQLLFYSVGIGQISSEVPQNLSASRPQDRQFILSSKKLLLSDSGFYLCAWSGITLREKLFFGSGTQLSVL.

This clone occurred once. The gene calls are TRBV2 and TRBJ1-5, with TRBD1 matching 7 bases. CDR3 length equals 15 residues. Germline V gene sequence: CDR1 SNHLY, CDR2 FYNNEI. V shed 7 bases and J 6 bases; nucleotides not matched to a gene: 12. CDR3 region: CASTLSPTGSQPQHF. CDR3 DNA sequence: TGTGCCAGCACCTTGTCCCCGACAGGGTCTCAGCCCCAGCATTTT.